A selection of T cell receptor beta chains follows, all from one sample in a study of beta chain features in type 1 diabetes. Only in-frame clones appear in the TCRdb table, and some are missing; sequencing was by immunoSEQ multiplex PCR. This sample has approximately 730,000 clones, with 13% found just once. The sample taken for sequencing was naive CD4+ T cells from blood. All receptors come from a man aged 18 to 29 with type 1 diabetes. The CDR3 runs from the conserved cysteine through the conserved F or W. The D gene is left open where the match is weak. Size is stated for part of the rows, as once, few or many counts, or as a class when the clone is expanded.

abundance,v_gene,j_gene,d_gene,CDR3nt,CDR3aa
.,TRBV4-1,TRBJ2-4,.,TGCGCCAGCAGGACGTCACAGGGTTTTGAAAACATTCAGTACTTC,CASRTSQGFENIQYF
few,TRBV4-1,TRBJ2-7,TRBD2,TGCGCCAGCAGCGGCATGACTAGCGCCAAGGGCATCGAGCAGTACTTC,CASSGMTSAKGIEQYF
few,TRBV7-9,TRBJ1-4,TRBD1,TGTGCCAGCAGCTTATTTCAGGGGGATAATGAAAAACTGTTTTTT,CASSLFQGDNEKLFF
few,TRBV7-2,TRBJ1-5,TRBD1,TGTGCCAGCAGCTTAAGGGACAGGGGCCTCAATCAGCCCCAGCATTTT,CASSLRDRGLNQPQHF
.,TRBV2,TRBJ1-5,.,TGTGCCAGCGGATTACAGGATTATAGCAATCAGCCCCAGCATTTT,CASGLQDYSNQPQHF
few,TRBV30,TRBJ2-1,.,TGTGCCTGGAGCCCGTGGCAGGTGAGGAATGAGCAGTTCTTC,CAWSPWQVRNEQFF
few,TRBV7-9,TRBJ2-3,.,TGTGCCAGCAGCTCCGACCCCACAGATACGCAGTATTTT,CASSSDPTDTQYF
.,TRBV6-5,TRBJ1-5,.,TGTGCCAGCGTGGGGGAGGGAGATCAGCCCCAGCATTTT,CASVGEGDQPQHF
few,TRBV5-1,TRBJ1-4,.,TGCGCCAGCAGCCTGCAGGGGTCGGCTAATGAAAAACTGTTTTTT,CASSLQGSANEKLFF
.,TRBV18,TRBJ2-1,.,TGTGCCAGCTCACCACCGGAGGTTTACAATGAGCAGTTCTTC,CASSPPEVYNEQFF
.,TRBV30,TRBJ1-1,.,TGTGCCTGGAGCGCGGGTGCCCTGAATGCTTTCTTT,CAWSAGALNAFF
few,TRBV7-7,TRBJ2-3,TRBD1,TGTGCCAGCAGCCCTGGGACAGGGGGCGCGAATACGCAGTATTTT,CASSPGTGGANTQYF
.,TRBV30,TRBJ1-2,TRBD1,TGTGCCTGGGGTCGGGACAGCTATGGCTACACCTTC,CAWGRDSYGYTF
few,TRBV2,TRBJ2-1,TRBD2,TGTGCCAGCAGCCAGGTGTCCCTAGCGGGGTATGAGCAGTTCTTC,CASSQVSLAGYEQFF
few,TRBV7-9,TRBJ2-1,.,TGTGCCAGCAGCCCTACCACAGGGGAGGCCTACAATGAGCAGTTCTTC,CASSPTTGEAYNEQFF
few,TRBV25-1,TRBJ2-7,TRBD2,TGTGCCAGCAGCCGACTAGCGGGAGGAGGCGAGCAGTACTTC,CASSRLAGGGEQYF
few,TRBV7-9,TRBJ1-1,TRBD1,TGTGCCAGCAGCTTCCCAGGGGGCATGAACACTGAAGCTTTCTTT,CASSFPGGMNTEAFF
few,TRBV6-5,TRBJ2-7,.,TGTGCCAGCAGTTATTGGGCTACCAACCCTCACGAGCAGTACTTC,CASSYWATNPHEQYF
.,TRBV5-4,TRBJ2-1,TRBD2,TGTGCCAGCAGCTTGGGGTCTATAGGACTAGCGGGGGTAGGTGAGCAGTTCTTC,CASSLGSIGLAGVGEQFF
.,TRBV28,TRBJ2-5,.,TGTGCCAGCAGTTTTAGCGTGACCCAAGAGACCCAGTACTTC,CASSFSVTQETQYF
few,TRBV7-3,TRBJ2-5,TRBD1,TGTGCCAGCAGCCCCACGACAGGGGGCTGGGAGACCCAGTACTTC,CASSPTTGGWETQYF
.,TRBV2,TRBJ2-5,.,TGTGCCAGCAATAGCAGGCTCTGGGAGACCCAGTACTTC,CASNSRLWETQYF
few,TRBV9,TRBJ2-1,TRBD2,TGTGCCAGCAGCTATAGCGGGGGGCTGATGAATGAGCAGTTCTTC,CASSYSGGLMNEQFF
.,TRBV7-2,TRBJ2-1,TRBD2,TGTGCCAGCGGACTCGCGGGGGGAATAGGATACAATGAGCAGTTCTTC,CASGLAGGIGYNEQFF
few,TRBV7-8,TRBJ2-7,.,TGTGCCAGCAGCCCGGGCCACAGGGCGGACGAGCAGTACTTC,CASSPGHRADEQYF
.,TRBV30,TRBJ1-4,.,TGTGCCTGGAGTGTTAACAGTGCAACTAATGAAAAACTGTTTTTT,CAWSVNSATNEKLFF
.,TRBV7-9,TRBJ2-2,.,TGTGCCAGCAGCTTATATCCCGGGGAGCTGTTTTTT,CASSLYPGELFF
few,TRBV28,TRBJ2-7,TRBD1,TGTGCCAGCAGTACGACCGGGACAGGGTTTATCGAGCAGTACTTC,CASSTTGTGFIEQYF
few,TRBV27,TRBJ2-5,TRBD1,TGTGCCAGCAGCACCGGACAGGGTTTGGAGACCCAGTACTTC,CASSTGQGLETQYF
few,TRBV7-9,TRBJ2-2,.,TGTGCCAGCAGCTTCTCCCAGAACACCGGGGAGCTGTTTTTT,CASSFSQNTGELFF
few,TRBV14,TRBJ2-7,.,TGTGCCAGCAGCCAAGAAGGGGCCGGGGAGGACGAGCAGTACTTC,CASSQEGAGEDEQYF
.,TRBV11-2,TRBJ2-7,.,TGTGCCAGCAGCTTAGGAGAGACACTCAGAACCTACGAGCAGTACTTC,CASSLGETLRTYEQYF
.,TRBV27,TRBJ2-1,.,TGTGCCAGCAGTACGAGGGGCGAGCAGTTCTTC,CASSTRGEQFF
.,TRBV28,TRBJ2-7,.,TGTGCCAGCAGCCCCGTGGCGGCGAGCTCCTACGAGCAGTACTTC,CASSPVAASSYEQYF
.,TRBV7-2,TRBJ2-2,.,TGTGCCAGCACCCTTAGGACGTTCGGGGAGCTGTTTTTT,CASTLRTFGELFF
few,TRBV4-1,TRBJ1-3,.,TGCGCCAGCAGCTCCCCCCCGGGGCAGTCCTCTGGAAACACCATATATTTT,CASSSPPGQSSGNTIYF
few,TRBV7-9,TRBJ1-5,TRBD1,TGTGCCAGCTCCGATCAGGGGGACGGACGGCCCCAGCATTTT,CASSDQGDGRPQHF
.,TRBV27,TRBJ2-6,TRBD1,TGTGCCAGCCGCTGGGGACAGCTAACGTCTGGGGCCAACGTCCTGACTTTC,CASRWGQLTSGANVLTF
few,TRBV7-9,TRBJ2-3,TRBD2,TGTGCCAGCACCCTAAGCGGGGGGGCCGTGGATACGCAGTATTTT,CASTLSGGAVDTQYF
.,TRBV7-6,TRBJ1-2,.,TGTGCCAGCAGCCGCTCCGAGGGGCGCGGAGGCTACACCTTC,CASSRSEGRGGYTF
.,TRBV6-5,TRBJ1-2,.,TGTGCCAGCAGTACCGCGGCAGCGATGGACTATGGCTACACCTTC,CASSTAAAMDYGYTF
.,TRBV25-1,TRBJ2-2,TRBD1,TGTGCCAGCAGTGAACCCGGGACAGCGAACACCGGGGAGCTGTTTTTT,CASSEPGTANTGELFF
few,TRBV7-2,TRBJ1-2,TRBD1,TGTGCCAGCAGCTTAGCGGTGGGCAGGGGGCGCGACTATGGCTACACCTTC,CASSLAVGRGRDYGYTF
.,TRBV4-2,TRBJ2-3,.,TGTGCCAGCAGCCAAAGGGACCGCGGGGCAGATACGCAGTATTTT,CASSQRDRGADTQYF
few,TRBV27,TRBJ1-2,TRBD1,TGTGCCAGCAGTTTAGGGACAGCGGCTAACTATGGCTACACCTTC,CASSLGTAANYGYTF
few,TRBV25-1,TRBJ2-1,.,.,CASSSSTGVGSYNEQFF
.,TRBV21-1,TRBJ1-4,.,TGTGCCAGCAGCCCCTGGGGACAGGGATTCGGGAAACTGTTTTTT,CASSPWGQGFGKLFF
.,TRBV5-1,TRBJ2-1,.,TGCGCCAGCAGGTCCACAGGGAGTACCTACAATGAGCAGTTCTTC,CASRSTGSTYNEQFF
.,TRBV5-1,TRBJ1-1,TRBD1,TGCGCCAGCAGCTTGGTTCCGGGACAGGGTTCGGGGCAGAACACTGAAGCTTTCTTT,CASSLVPGQGSGQNTEAFF
.,TRBV7-9,TRBJ2-6,.,TGTGCCAGCAAGGCCCCGAACCGGGGCAGTGGGTCTGGGGCCAACGTCCTGACTTTC,CASKAPNRGSGSGANVLTF
.,TRBV29-1,TRBJ2-1,.,TGCAGCGTTGAGAGCGGTTCCTACAATGAGCAGTTCTTC,CSVESGSYNEQFF
few,TRBV10-3,TRBJ2-1,TRBD2,TGTGCCATCAGGGGGCCTAGCGGTGCGAGCTCCTACAATGAGCAGTTCTTC,CAIRGPSGASSYNEQFF
few,TRBV28,TRBJ2-7,TRBD1,TGTGCCAGCAGTTCCACTGGGACAGGACGAGGGGGGGAGCAGTACTTC,CASSSTGTGRGGEQYF
few,TRBV4-2,TRBJ1-5,.,TGTGCCAGCAGCCAAGAGTGGGCAGGGGATTGGCAGCCCCAGCATTTT,CASSQEWAGDWQPQHF
.,TRBV18,TRBJ1-1,.,TGTGCCAGCTCCCTCGGAGTTACCGGGAACACTGAAGCTTTCTTT,CASSLGVTGNTEAFF
few,TRBV30,TRBJ1-2,.,TGTGCCTGGAGGGGGGACGCCGCTAACTATGGCTACACCTTC,CAWRGDAANYGYTF
once,TRBV6-6,TRBJ2-3,.,TGTGCCAGCAGTCGCCGTGGCAGGGACACAGATACGCAGTATTTT,CASSRRGRDTDTQYF